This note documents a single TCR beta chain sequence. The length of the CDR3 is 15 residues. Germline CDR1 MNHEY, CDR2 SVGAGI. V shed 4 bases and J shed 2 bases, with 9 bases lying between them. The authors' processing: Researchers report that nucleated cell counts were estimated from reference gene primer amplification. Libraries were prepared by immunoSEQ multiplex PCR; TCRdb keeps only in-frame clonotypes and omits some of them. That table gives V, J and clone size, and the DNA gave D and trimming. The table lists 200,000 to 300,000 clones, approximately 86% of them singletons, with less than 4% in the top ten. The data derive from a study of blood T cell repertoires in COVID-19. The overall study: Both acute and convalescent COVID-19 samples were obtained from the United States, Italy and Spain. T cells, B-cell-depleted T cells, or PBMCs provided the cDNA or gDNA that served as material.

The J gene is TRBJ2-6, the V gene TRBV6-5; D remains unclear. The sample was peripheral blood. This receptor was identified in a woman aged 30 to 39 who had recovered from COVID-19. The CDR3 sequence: CASSFSTAGANVLTF. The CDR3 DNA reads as TGTGCCAGCAGTTTCTCGACTGCTGGGGCCAACGTCCTGACTTTC.